These 8 T cell receptor beta chains came from one sample sequenced in a study of cytomegalovirus exposure and HLA in healthy donors. Measured with immunoSEQ multiplex PCR; TCRdb has only the in-frame clones, and not every one. The top ten hold 10% of the sample, which has over 150,000 clones, just under 90% seen once. What was sequenced was PBMCs. The origin of the receptors is a woman aged 18 to 35 in good health and CMV-seropositive.

V and J are TRBV7-8 and TRBJ2-2; TRBD1 is a possible D gene (5 bases). The CDR3 loop spans 14 amino acids. The V end was cut by 2 bases, the J end by 7 bases, with 11 bases between. Germline V CDR1 and CDR2: SGHVS, FQNEAQ. The DNA for the CDR3 is TGTGCCAGCAGCTTACAGGGTGATCACGGGGAGCTGTTTTTT. Protein product: CASSLQGDHGELFF.

V gene TRBV27 combines with J gene TRBJ2-5; a weak D match, TRBD2 (6 bases). Germline CDR1 reads MNHEY; CDR2 reads SMNVEV (reference sequence). CDR3 length: 14 residues. Trimming took off 3 bases at V and 2 bases at J, with 10 bases between the two ends. The CDR3 spells CASSLAGRQETQYF. The CDR3 DNA reads as TGTGCCAGCAGTTTGGCCGGGAGACAAGAGACCCAGTACTTC.

The rearrangement joins TRBV5-1 to TRBJ2-1; 9 bases match TRBD2. The CDR3 sequence is 17 residues long. The germline gives CDR1 SGHRS, CDR2 YFSETQ. The J segment lost 7 bases and the V segment lost 1 base, leaving 12 bases of the junction unmatched. The DNA for the CDR3 is TGCGCCAGCAGCTTGACTAGCGGGTTTTTTAGGGTAAATGAGCAGTTCTTC. Translation gives CASSLTSGFFRVNEQFF.

This chain uses TRBV6-4 with TRBJ2-7, with D maybe TRBD1 (6 bases). Trimming removed 7 bases from V and 2 bases from J, with 18 bases in between. The CDR3 totals 15 residues. Germline V gives CDR1 MRHNA, CDR2 SNTAGT. The CDR3 sequence is CASTGQSPEAYEQYF. Here the CDR3 DNA reads TGTGCCAGCACTGGACAGTCTCCGGAAGCCTACGAGCAGTACTTC.

This chain links TRBV18 with TRBJ1-2, with TRBD1 identical over 7 bases. Germline CDR1 and CDR2: KGHSH and LQKENI. The CDR3 spans 13 residues. Trimming removed 3 bases from V and 6 bases from J; junction bases left unmatched: 4. The CDR3 is CASSPGTENGYTF. DNA of the CDR3: TGTGCCAGCTCACCGGGGACAGAAAATGGCTACACCTTC.

This clone has a single count. At one boundary the junction diverges from the germline segment, which might be a read error. This chain uses TRBV4-1 with TRBJ2-7; 8 positions agree with TRBD2. CDR3 length: 16 residues. Germline CDR1 is MGHRA and CDR2 is YSYEKL. This chain's CDR3 is CASSEEGSGSFYEQYF. The CDR3 coding sequence is TGCGCCAGCAGCGAAGAGGGGAGCGGGAGCTTCTACGAGCAGTACTTC.

The CDR3 DNA reads TGTGCCAGCAGTCCAACAGGGCAGGGGAACACTGAAGCTTTCTTT. Translating it yields CASSPTGQGNTEAFF. V and J are TRBV6-6 and TRBJ1-1, with D possibly matching TRBD1 (6 bases). The germline gives CDR1 MNHNY, CDR2 SVGAGI (reference sequence). The CDR3 sequence is 15 residues long. The V gene lost 5 bases and the J gene lost 1 base, with 14 bases spanning the gap.

The chain is built from TRBV7-2 and TRBJ2-5, with D maybe TRBD1 (6 bases). The CDR3 consists of 15 residues. CDR1 is SGHTA and CDR2 is FQGNSA in the germline V gene. Trimming stripped 4 bases from V and 4 bases from J, with 16 bases between. The CDR3 coding sequence is TGTGCCAGCAGCTCCGACCCAGACAGGACAGAGACCCAGTACTTC. Amino acid sequence: CASSSDPDRTETQYF.